Sequencing of this T cell receptor (beta chain) was carried out in a study of blood T cells in healthy people across ages (dated by TCRdb to the mid-2010s). Regarding the complete study: Template switching captured roughly one uniquely barcoded TCR beta cDNA molecule per two T cells in model experiments. Using deep sequencing normalized with unique cDNA molecular identifiers, the study measured how TCR beta repertoire diversity changes with age. The donors were split into four age groups: young (average approximately 16 years), middle-aged (more than 35), aged (62) and long-lived (82). Donors of different ages were randomly distributed across sequencing lanes to avoid experimental bias. For two donors (one aged 18 to 30 and one aged 80 or older), the study analyzed two additional independent replicas of 1 million unique cDNA reads from the same blood draw. The paper as a whole reports these results and caveats: The long-lived group showed more naive CD4+ T cells, fewer expanded clones and increased TCR diversity than the aged group, suggesting age selection. The CMV infection status of donors was not known, potentially confounding age-related changes in expanded clonotypes. As age increased, observed TCR beta diversity per million T cells dropped in a roughly linear way, and a significant reduction was already evident by age about 40. Bulk unsorted PBMC profiling prevented conclusive comparison of naive and antigen-experienced compartments. Estimates of total diversity based on one million sequenced T cells were considered lower bounds and underestimates. Observed TCR beta diversity correlated strongly with the percentage of naive T cells measured by flow cytometry.

Library creation used 5' RACE. The instrument given in TCRdb is Illumina HiSeq 2500. A second roughly 6 to 12 cycle PCR used a sample-barcoded 5' primer and a J-beta primer mix. Each TCR beta cDNA molecule received a unique molecular identifier from a template-switch 5' adaptor carrying 12 random nucleotides. Each sample yielded at least 3 million CDR3-containing paired-end reads. The Mint cDNA synthesis kit, primed by a TRBC-specific oligonucleotide, was used to synthesize first-strand cDNA from all RNA. All cDNA was treated with uracil-DNA glycosylase and then went through a first 18-cycle PCR with the universal primers M1SS and BC2_uni_R. In the source study's methods: Normalization of each sample was performed by random selection of 1 million high-quality reads, each carrying a distinct molecular identifier. Reads sharing molecular identifiers were discarded rather than binned into consensus sequences. MiTCR, set to a Q25 quality threshold and the strictest error-elimination algorithm, was used for CDR3 identification, clonotype clustering and error correction. A nonparametric unseen species model using Euler transformation provided a lower-bound estimate of total TCR beta diversity. TCRdb applied fastp at Q25 and MiXCR to the public reads, then kept only in-frame beta chains. Under each unique CDR3 protein, matching rows form one entry showing the most common genes and DNA. Clone size and V and J calls follow TCRdb, not the original study. Here the sample has some 920,000 distinct CDR3 sequences; roughly 47% occur a single time. The top ten clonotypes cover 20% to 25% of the sample.

A remark on this clonotype: It lacks a known antigen. Base quality data are lacking; no much larger clone is found one base away.

Per the germline V gene (reference sequence), MNHEY is the CDR1 and SMNVEV is the CDR2. Germline trimming amounts to 6 bases on V and 2 bases on J, with 9 as the count of junction bases outside the gene matches. The CDR3, cysteine through phenylalanine, is 17 amino acids long. The only DNA kept is the CDR3, 51 bases in frame from the first base. The donors were some 36 Caucasian individuals from Russia, aged 6 to 90 years, who were systemically healthy. Ten milliliters of peripheral blood were drawn from each donor into EDTA-treated Vacutainer tubes. Ficoll-Paque density-gradient centrifugation was used to isolate PBMCs, with at least 7 million obtained per sample. Total RNA was extracted from PBMCs with Trizol reagent, with at least 6 micrograms obtained per sample. The percentages of naive CD45RAhigh/CD27high T cells were determined by flow cytometry on a PBMC aliquot from every donor.

The clonotype originates from a woman aged 55-70 years in good health. The sample comprised blood. The sequence joins TRBV27 to TRBJ2-6; 8 of the junction bases match TRBD2. The DNA sequence is given as TGTGCCAGCAGCCCCGCGGGGGGATTGGCTGGGGCCAACGTCCTGACTTTC. It translates to CASSPAGGLAGANVLTF.